The 22 T cell receptor beta chains below come from one sample, sequenced in a study of cytomegalovirus exposure and HLA in healthy donors. PCR employed 60 Vbeta and 13 Jbeta primers. Some clones are missing from TCRdb's copy, which holds only in-frame ones; the method was immunoSEQ multiplex PCR. The data contain around 130,000 clones, around three quarters of them singletons. The sequenced material came from PBMCs. These receptors came from a young man in good health and CMV-seronegative.

CDR3 residues: CASRTERNTEAFF. The CDR3 DNA is TGTGCCAGCAGGACTGAACGGAACACTGAAGCTTTCTTT. V gene TRBV2 combines with J gene TRBJ1-1; no firm D call. This CDR3 comprises 13 residues. V was cut by 6 bases and J by 1 base, with 9 bases left in between. The germline CDR1 and CDR2 sequences are SNHLY and FYNNEI.

This chain connects TRBV5-1 to TRBJ2-2, with TRBD2 matching over 8 bases. This CDR3 comprises 15 residues. CDR1 is SGHRS and CDR2 is YFSETQ in the germline V gene. Trimming at V came to 5 bases and at J to 5 bases, leaving 8 bases not matched to a gene. The CDR3 nucleotides read TGCGCCAGCAGGGGGTCGGGACTAGGGACCGGGGAGCTGTTTTTT. Translating gives CASRGSGLGTGELFF.

V gene TRBV10-3 combines with J gene TRBJ1-5; D gene ambiguous. Germline assignment: CDR1 ENHRY and CDR2 SYGVKD. This CDR3 is 13 amino acids long. V was cut by 0 bases and J by 5 bases, with 5 bases left in between. The CDR3 sequence: CAISESSDQPQHF. CDR3 bases: TGTGCCATCAGTGAGTCGTCTGATCAGCCCCAGCATTTT.

The rearrangement uses TRBV6-1 and TRBJ2-7, with 9 positions matching TRBD1. In germline, CDR1 is MNHNS, CDR2 SASEGT. The CDR3 consists of 16 residues. V was clipped by 4 bases and J by 2 bases; unmatched bases: 9. The CDR3 sequence is CASSAYHRDRAYEQYF. The CDR3 region has the DNA TGTGCCAGCAGTGCCTACCACCGGGACAGGGCCTACGAGCAGTACTTC.

The rearrangement uses TRBV6-5 and TRBJ1-2; 9 bases agree with TRBD1. The CDR3 has 14 amino acids. CDR1 and CDR2 from the germline V gene are MNHEY and SVGAGI. V gave up 1 base and J gave up 4 bases; unmatched junction bases: 1. The CDR3 region is CASSYLTGGYGYTF. DNA for the CDR3: TGTGCCAGCAGTTACTTGACAGGGGGCTATGGCTACACCTTC.

The chain recombines TRBV6-5 with TRBJ2-5; 10 bases map to TRBD2. V lost 4 bases to trimming and J lost 5 bases; unmatched junction nucleotides: 7. The CDR3 consists of 15 residues. Germline CDR1 MNHEY, CDR2 SVGAGI. CDR3 loop: CASSFEREGGETQYF. CDR3 nucleotides: TGTGCCAGCAGTTTCGAGCGGGAGGGAGGGGAGACCCAGTACTTC.

This clone has just one count. V is TRBV18 and J is TRBJ2-1, with TRBD2 matching over 9 bases. Germline CDR1 KGHSH, CDR2 LQKENI. CDR3 length equals 13 residues. V was clipped by 8 bases and J by 3 bases; unmatched bases: 2. The CDR3 loop reads CASRLAVYNEQFF. The CDR3 DNA follows: TGTGCCAGCCGACTAGCGGTCTACAATGAGCAGTTCTTC.

J is TRBJ1-1 and V is TRBV10-3; 7 positions match TRBD1. The ends lost 2 bases at V and 7 bases at J; junction bases unmatched: 7. The length of the CDR3 is 14 residues. The germline gives CDR1 ENHRY, CDR2 SYGVKD. The chain's CDR3 is CAISEPTGQVEAFF. Written as DNA, the CDR3 is TGTGCCATCAGTGAGCCCACCGGACAGGTTGAAGCTTTCTTT.

This chain connects TRBV25-1 to TRBJ2-5; perhaps TRBD2 as D (6 bases). The last part of the DNA fits TRBJ2-7 better; the J call may be wrong. Germline V lookup: CDR1 MGHDK, CDR2 SYGVNS. The CDR3 runs 13 residues. The CDR3 sequence: CASSEFGSYEQYF. The CDR3 DNA follows: TGTGCCAGCAGTGAATTCGGGAGCTACGAGCAGTACTTC.

Turning to this clone: The junction does not match germline at one end; this may be a read error. This chain uses TRBV5-1 with TRBJ2-7; 8 bases match TRBD1. This CDR3 has 16 residues. In germline, CDR1 is SGHRS, CDR2 YFSETQ. CDR3 loop: CASSLGVGDRNYEQYF. The CDR3, as DNA: TGCGCCAGCAGTTTGGGCGTGGGGGACAGGAACTACGAGCAGTACTTC.

The chain employs TRBV2 and TRBJ1-2, with TRBD1 matching 7 bases. The CDR3 contains 14 residues. The V segment lost 4 bases and the J segment 3 bases; nucleotides outside the gene matches: 5. Germline V CDR1 and CDR2: SNHLY, FYNNEI. CDR3 sequence: CASSVAQGYYGYTF. The CDR3 DNA follows: TGTGCCAGCAGTGTAGCACAGGGGTACTATGGCTACACCTTC.

V gene TRBV6-9 combines with J gene TRBJ2-7, with 9 nucleotides matching TRBD2. J gave up 5 bases and V 9 bases, and 11 bases lay outside the gene matches. The germline V gene has CDR1 MNHGY and CDR2 SVAAGI. CDR3 size: 14 residues. In DNA form, the CDR3 reads TGTGCCAGACAGAGCGGGGGGACTAAGGACGAGCAGTACTTC. Translated, it gives CARQSGGTKDEQYF.

This clone was recorded a few times. The rearrangement links TRBV4-1 to TRBJ2-1, with TRBD1 matching 8 bases. Per the germline V gene, CDR1 is MGHRA and CDR2 is YSYEKL. The CDR3 contains 14 residues. After removal of 3 bases from V and 9 bases from J, the junction contained 7 bases not matched to a gene. CDR3 DNA: TGCGCCAGCAGCCAGAGGGACAGGACGGGTGAGCAGTTCTTC. This gives the protein CASSQRDRTGEQFF.

J is TRBJ2-7 and V is TRBV25-1; a weak D match, TRBD2 (5 bases). Germline CDR1 is MGHDK and CDR2 is SYGVNS. Trimming left V 4 bases short and J 1 base short, with 5 bases between. The CDR3 loop spans 12 amino acids. The CDR3 reads CASSAGSYEQYF. CDR3 sequence (DNA): TGTGCCAGCAGTGCGGGGTCCTACGAGCAGTACTTC.

The V call is TRBV5-1, the J call TRBJ2-5; D might be TRBD2 (6 bases). This CDR3 contains 15 residues. CDR1 is SGHRS and CDR2 is YFSETQ in the germline V gene. The V end was cut by 1 base, the J end by 5 bases, with 15 bases between. CDR3 sequence (DNA): TGCGCCAGCAGCTTGTTCTCGGGCGGGATTGAGACCCAGTACTTC. The encoded protein is CASSLFSGGIETQYF. Using reference TRBV5-1 and TRBJ2-5 for the parts outside the CDR3, the full variable domain is KAGVTQTPRYLIKTRGQQVTLSCSPISGHRSVSWYQQTPGQGLQFLFEYFSETQRNKGNFPGRFSGRQFSNSRSEMNVSTLELGDSALYLCASSLFSGGIETQYFGPGTRLLVL.

V is TRBV6-4 and J is TRBJ2-5, with 11 bases fitting TRBD2. The germline V gene has CDR1 MRHNA and CDR2 SNTAGT. This CDR3 is 15 amino acids long. V lost 3 bases to trimming and J lost 1 base; unmatched junction nucleotides: 1. This CDR3 is CASSELAGGQETQYF. The CDR3 region has the DNA TGTGCCAGCAGTGAGCTAGCGGGGGGCCAAGAGACCCAGTACTTC.

The V and J genes are TRBV4-1 and TRBJ1-1; D remains ambiguous. Trimming pared 4 bases from V and 3 bases from J, leaving 6 bases between. The germline gives CDR1 MGHRA, CDR2 YSYEKL. CDR3 length: 12 residues. CDR3 residues: CASSPPDTEAFF. CDR3 sequence (DNA): TGCGCCAGCAGCCCCCCCGACACTGAAGCTTTCTTT.

The V gene is TRBV5-6, the J gene TRBJ2-7, with a possible D match to TRBD2 (6 bases). The germline CDR1 and CDR2 sequences are SGHDT and YYEEEE. The length of the CDR3 is 17 residues. V was cut by 2 bases and J by 0 bases, with 18 bases left in between. CDR3 sequence: CASSFRPGGFNSYEQYF. The DNA of the CDR3 is TGTGCCAGCAGCTTTAGGCCCGGGGGTTTTAACTCCTACGAGCAGTACTTC.

This rearrangement joins TRBV4-1 to TRBJ1-5; 7 nucleotides agree with TRBD1. V dropped 5 bases and J dropped 1; count of bases not matched to a gene: 5. CDR1 is MGHRA, CDR2 YSYEKL, per germline. The CDR3 is 15 amino acids. The CDR3 DNA reads as TGCGCCAGCAGCAATTACAGGGGAAGCAATCAGCCCCAGCATTTT. This encodes CASSNYRGSNQPQHF.

This clone was detected a few times. V gene TRBV18 combines with J gene TRBJ1-6, with D possibly being TRBD1 (5 bases). CDR1 is KGHSH and CDR2 is LQKENI in the germline V gene. This CDR3 comprises 15 residues. The V and J ends lost 2 bases and 9 bases respectively, with 14 bases between them. This CDR3 reads CASSPMQGSGSPLHF. The DNA for the CDR3 is TGTGCCAGCTCACCAATGCAGGGTAGCGGTTCACCCCTCCACTTT.

The sample holds a few counts of this clone. The rearrangement links TRBV27 to TRBJ1-4; 8 positions match TRBD1. The CDR3 runs to 14 residues. Germline CDR1 and CDR2: MNHEY and SMNVEV (reference sequence). Trimming took 9 bases from V and 6 from J; bases not matched to a gene: 9. The CDR3 bases are TGTGCCAGTATGAACAGGGGGGGTTATGAAAAACTGTTTTTT. This translates into CASMNRGGYEKLFF.

The gene calls are TRBV10-3 and TRBJ2-7; D may be TRBD1 (5 bases). Germline V gives CDR1 ENHRY, CDR2 SYGVKD. Trimming shortened V by 10 bases and J by 5 bases, and 18 bases separated the two germline ends. The CDR3 has 13 amino acids. CDR3 sequence: CANQERGSHEQYF. As DNA, the CDR3 is TGTGCCAACCAAGAAAGGGGCTCTCACGAGCAGTACTTC.